The 19 T cell receptor beta chains given below trace back to one sample, sequenced in a study of OX40 agonist ivuxolimab in advanced cancers. TCRdb keeps only in-frame clones here, not all; method: immunoSEQ multiplex PCR. There are 75,000 to 95,000 clones in the sample; 65% to 90% occur only once, and approximately 3.1% lies in the top ten. The sample in question was CD4+ or CD8+ T cells sorted from blood, obtained in a trial of the OX40 agonist ivuxolimab. These receptors were collected from an adult with an advanced solid tumor such as melanoma, head and neck, liver or kidney cancer.

V gene TRBV29-1 combines with J gene TRBJ1-2; no clear D gene. CDR3 size: 11 residues. Trimming took 3 bases from V and 4 from J, leaving 6 bases between them. In germline, CDR1 is SQVTM, CDR2 ANQGSEA. The CDR3 sequence: CSVDAAYGYTF. CDR3 nucleotide sequence: TGCAGCGTTGATGCGGCCTATGGCTACACCTTC.

This clone has just a few counts. The sample carries other DNA sequences with the same CDR3. CDR3 loop: CASRDSSYEQYF. The CDR3 DNA follows: TGTGCCAGCAGGGATAGCTCCTACGAGCAGTACTTC. The gene calls are TRBV11-3 and TRBJ2-7; D not resolved. Germline V gives CDR1 SGHNT, CDR2 YENEEA. The CDR3 contains 12 residues. V was clipped by 6 bases and J by 0 bases, with 6 bases between them.

The CDR3 region has the DNA TGTGCCAGCAGCACCGGGACAGGGTTTCAGAACACTGAAGCTTTCTTT. Protein: CASSTGTGFQNTEAFF. This chain joins TRBV6-6 and TRBJ1-1; 9 bases map to TRBD1. Germline-derived CDR1 and CDR2 are MNHNY and SVGAGI (reference sequence). The CDR3 consists of 16 residues. Trimming took 6 bases from V and 1 from J; bases not matched to a gene: 9.

This clone was detected only once. The V call is TRBV14, the J call TRBJ2-2, with a possible D match to TRBD1 (6 bases). The CDR3 is made up of 19 amino acids. From germline, CDR1 is SGHDN and CDR2 FVKESK. Deletions cut 2 bases from V and 6 bases from J, with 25 bases between. CDR3 coding DNA: TGTGCCAGCAGCCAATCGATAAACAGGGTATTTTTTCGGCCCGGGGAGCTGTTTTTT. Amino acid sequence: CASSQSINRVFFRPGELFF.

V gene TRBV9 combines with J gene TRBJ2-4; D perhaps matches TRBD2 (7 bases). The CDR3 sequence is 16 residues long. V gave up 0 bases and J gave up 3 bases, with 13 bases separating them. CDR1 SGDLS and CDR2 YYNGEE come from the germline V gene. CDR3 coding DNA: TGTGCCAGCAGCGTAGAGGCGGGGGCTCTCAAAAACATTCAGTACTTC. Translating it yields CASSVEAGALKNIQYF.

The V call is TRBV5-6, the J call TRBJ2-6; TRBD1 matches at 10 bases. Losses at the gene ends were 6 bases for V and 1 base for J; bases not matched to a gene: 10. The CDR3 runs 18 residues. Germline V CDR1 and CDR2: SGHDT, YYEEEE. CDR3 sequence: CASTSRDRGWSGANVLTF. The DNA of the CDR3 is TGTGCCAGCACCAGCCGGGACAGGGGTTGGTCTGGGGCCAACGTCCTGACTTTC. The whole variable domain, remainder taken from reference TRBV5-6 and TRBJ2-6, is DAGVTQSPTHLIKTRGQQVTLRCSPKSGHDTVSWYQQALGQGPQFIFQYYEEEERQRGNFPDRFSGHQFPNYSSELNVNALLLGDSALYLCASTSRDRGWSGANVLTFGAGSRLTVL.

DNA of the CDR3: TGTGCCAGCAGCGTAGTATTACGTGGGACAGTGGACACTGAAGCTTTCTTT. Protein sequence: CASSVVLRGTVDTEAFF. The chain carries TRBV9 and TRBJ1-1; 7 bases agree with TRBD1. Germline V CDR1 and CDR2: SGDLS, YYNGEE. CDR3 length: 17 amino acids. V was pared by 0 bases and J by 3 bases, with 11 bases of the junction left unmatched.

This clone has only one observation. The chain uses TRBV6-5 and TRBJ2-5; TRBD1 or TRBD2 may be the D gene (5 bases each). This CDR3 contains 13 residues. V lost 4 bases to trimming and J lost 7 bases, with 13 bases between them. In germline, CDR1 is MNHEY, CDR2 SVGAGI. Here the CDR3 reads CASSSGARRTQYF. DNA for the CDR3: TGTGCCAGCAGTTCCGGGGCCCGGCGGACCCAGTACTTC.

The chain combines TRBV27 with TRBJ2-7; D remains ambiguous. The germline gives CDR1 MNHEY, CDR2 SMNVEV (reference sequence). CDR3 length: 14 residues. V shed 7 bases and J shed 1 base, with 14 bases lying between them. This chain's CDR3 is CASKAGPKSYEQYF. CDR3 DNA sequence: TGTGCCAGCAAAGCCGGGCCCAAATCCTACGAGCAGTACTTC.

J is TRBJ1-1 and V is TRBV27, with D uncertain. The CDR3 contains 13 residues. Germline V lookup: CDR1 MNHEY, CDR2 SMNVEV (reference sequence). V lost 1 base, J lost 8 bases, and 11 bases lay in between. The CDR3 bases are TGTGCCAGCAGTTTATTTGTCAGCGCCGAAGCTTTCTTT. This translates into CASSLFVSAEAFF.

The chain couples TRBV6-4 to TRBJ2-1; D may correspond to TRBD1 or TRBD2 (5 bases each). V was trimmed by 9 bases and J by 2 bases, leaving 14 bases between them. The germline V gene has CDR1 MRHNA and CDR2 SNTAGT. This CDR3 is built from 14 residues. The CDR3 reads CASSRDGPYNEQFF. CDR3 nucleotides: TGTGCCAGTTCCCGGGACGGACCCTACAATGAGCAGTTCTTC.

The chain carries TRBV5-8 and TRBJ1-4, with D maybe TRBD1 (5 bases). CDR1 and CDR2 (germline): SGHTS, YDEGEE. V lost 4 bases to trimming and J lost 0 bases, with 19 bases between them. The CDR3 covers 18 residues. CDR3 in amino acids: CASSPRGAPRATNEKLFF. The CDR3 coding sequence is TGTGCCAGCAGCCCCCGGGGAGCCCCCAGGGCAACTAATGAAAAACTGTTTTTT.

This chain joins TRBV11-2 and TRBJ2-2; no clear D gene. CDR1 and CDR2 (germline): SGHAT, FQNNGV. CDR3 length equals 14 residues. The V gene lost 1 base and the J gene lost 4 bases, with 7 bases spanning the gap. The CDR3 loop is CASSLGSSTGELFF. The DNA for the CDR3 is TGTGCCAGCAGCTTAGGTTCGAGCACCGGGGAGCTGTTTTTT.

This clone was picked up one time. This chain connects TRBV10-2 to TRBJ2-1; TRBD2 agrees at 9 bases. With 6 bases clipped from V and 5 bases from J, the junction kept 8 bases outside the gene matches. The length of the CDR3 is 15 residues. From germline, CDR1 is WSHSY and CDR2 SAAADI. CDR3 protein: CASRLTSGPDNEQFF. The DNA of the CDR3 is TGCGCCAGCAGACTGACTAGCGGACCCGACAATGAGCAGTTCTTC.

The chain is built from TRBV7-6 and TRBJ2-7; the match to TRBD1 covers 11 bases. Germline-derived CDR1 and CDR2 are SGHVS and FNYEAQ. This CDR3 has 16 residues. After removal of 5 bases from V and 3 bases from J, the junction contained 9 bases not matched to a gene. CDR3: CASSRTPGTGGYEQYF. The CDR3 coding sequence is TGTGCCAGCAGCCGAACCCCCGGGACAGGGGGCTACGAGCAGTACTTC.

The rearrangement uses TRBV30 and TRBJ1-4; 7 positions agree with TRBD1. Germline trimming cut 5 bases from V and 8 bases from J; bases unmatched to any gene: 11. This CDR3 spans 14 amino acids. Per germline, CDR1 GTSNPN and CDR2 SVGIG (reference sequence). The chain's CDR3 is CAWESQGKGEKLFF. CDR3 nucleotide sequence: TGTGCCTGGGAATCACAGGGGAAAGGGGAAAAACTGTTTTTT.

V is TRBV7-9 and J is TRBJ1-1, with 8 bases fitting TRBD1. This CDR3 comprises 12 residues. Unmatched junction bases numbered 3, after V lost 4 bases and J lost 8 bases. CDR1 and CDR2 (germline): SEHNR, FQNEAQ (reference sequence). CDR3 in DNA: TGTGCCAGCAGCTGGACAGGGATCGAAGCTTTCTTT. This codes for CASSWTGIEAFF.

A note on this clone: Other DNA sequences in this sample translate to the same CDR3. This sequence joins TRBV7-9 and TRBJ2-5, with D possibly called TRBD1 or TRBD2 (5 bases each). CDR1 SEHNR and CDR2 FQNEAQ come from the germline V gene (reference sequence). Trimming cost V 4 bases and J 0 bases, with 12 bases left between them. There are 15 residues in the CDR3. DNA of the CDR3: TGTGCCAGCAGCTCGGCCGGGACGCACCAAGAGACCCAGTACTTC. This sequence encodes CASSSAGTHQETQYF.

V and J are TRBV6-6 and TRBJ2-7, with D possibly matching TRBD2 (5 bases). This CDR3 is 15 amino acids long. Germline values: CDR1 MNHNY, CDR2 SVGAGI (reference sequence). Trimming removed 4 bases at V and 7 bases at J, with 20 bases between. This CDR3 is CASSSVGGGRGEQYF. As DNA, the CDR3 is TGTGCCAGCAGTTCCGTAGGAGGAGGCCGAGGAGAGCAGTACTTC.